A selection of T cell receptor beta chains follows, all from one sample in a study of blood T cell repertoires in COVID-19. Clones were read by immunoSEQ multiplex PCR, and TCRdb kept only the in-frame ones, dropping some. The table lists 90,000 to 130,000 clones, roughly 84% of them singletons. Sequencing was carried out using peripheral blood. The receptor set was obtained from a man aged 35 to 55 with acute or convalescent COVID-19. The CDR3 runs from the conserved cysteine through the conserved F or W. Fields, in order: CDR3 DNA, CDR3 protein, V gene, D gene, clone size, J gene. The D gene is left open where the match is weak. Not every row has a clone size; where given, it reads once, few, many or a size class.

TGTGCCAGCAGTTTACTCGGCAATCAGCCCCAGCATTTT	CASSLLGNQPQHF	TRBV27	-	-	TRBJ1-5
TGTGCCAGCAGTCCCGAGGGGGAGAGGGAAGAGACCCAGTACTTC	CASSPEGEREETQYF	TRBV6-5	-	-	TRBJ2-5
TGTGCCAGCAGCCCTAGGGGCGGGGGGTCGAACACCGGGGAGCTGTTTTTT	CASSPRGGGSNTGELFF	TRBV11-3	TRBD2	-	TRBJ2-2
TGTGCCAGCTCCCCCGGGACAGGGGCCAATGAGCAGTTCTTC	CASSPGTGANEQFF	TRBV18	TRBD1	-	TRBJ2-1
TGTGCCAGCAGCGTACTTCCGGGACAGGGCTACACCTTC	CASSVLPGQGYTF	TRBV9	TRBD1	-	TRBJ1-2
TGTGCCAGCAGTCTCAGGGGTGGTGAAGCTTTCTTT	CASSLRGGEAFF	TRBV12-3/TRBV12-4	-	-	TRBJ1-1
TGTGCCAGCAGCTTCGGACAGCCCGAGTTAAGAGATACGCAGTATTTT	CASSFGQPELRDTQYF	TRBV7-2	-	-	TRBJ2-3
TGTGCCAGCAGCTCTAGGAACTATGGCTACACCTTC	CASSSRNYGYTF	TRBV5-6	-	-	TRBJ1-2
TGTGCCAGCACCCTTGGGACAGGACCCCACAATCAGCCCCAGCATTTT	CASTLGTGPHNQPQHF	TRBV28	TRBD1	-	TRBJ1-5
TGTGCCAGCAGTTTTTTCTCCGAGCAGTACTTC	CASSFFSEQYF	TRBV12-3/TRBV12-4	-	-	TRBJ2-7
TGTGCCAGTAGTGTCGGACAGGCCTATAATTCACCCCTCCACTTT	CASSVGQAYNSPLHF	TRBV19	TRBD1	-	TRBJ1-6
TGTGCCAGCATCCGCTCGTCCCGCCTAGAAGATACGCAGTATTTT	CASIRSSRLEDTQYF	TRBV7-9	-	-	TRBJ2-3
TGTGCCAGCAGCTCCCCCAAGGTAGCGGGGGCCTCCTACAATGAGCAGTTCTTC	CASSSPKVAGASYNEQFF	TRBV11-3	TRBD2	few	TRBJ2-1
TGTGCCAGCAGTTTTGCCGCCGGGACAGGGGATTACAATGAGCAGTTCTTC	CASSFAAGTGDYNEQFF	TRBV28	TRBD1	-	TRBJ2-1
TGCAGCGTTGCTACCGGCTCTGGAAACACCATATATTTT	CSVATGSGNTIYF	TRBV29-1	-	-	TRBJ1-3
TGCGCCAGCAGCGACGGGCGCGGGAGCACAGATACGCAGTATTTT	CASSDGRGSTDTQYF	TRBV5-1	-	-	TRBJ2-3
TGTGCCAGCAGTGAACGGTTGAATGAGCAGTTCTTC	CASSERLNEQFF	TRBV2	-	-	TRBJ2-1
TGCGCCAGCAGCTTTAGGGGGCTGGGGGAAAAACTGTTTTTT	CASSFRGLGEKLFF	TRBV5-1	TRBD1	once	TRBJ1-4
TGTGCCAGCAGCAGACTAGCGGGAGGCCCCGGGTTTGAGCAGTTCTTC	CASSRLAGGPGFEQFF	TRBV7-6	TRBD2	-	TRBJ2-1
TGCGCCAGCAGCCTAAGAGCAGGGGCGGTAGATACGCAGTATTTT	CASSLRAGAVDTQYF	TRBV5-1	-	-	TRBJ2-3
TGTGCCAGCAGTTTAAGTGGGGAGGGGGAAGCTTTCTTT	CASSLSGEGEAFF	TRBV28	-	-	TRBJ1-1
TGTGCCAGCAGTAGCCTACCAGATACGCAGTATTTT	CASSSLPDTQYF	TRBV5-5	-	-	TRBJ2-3
TGTGCCAGCAGCCAAACCTGGACAGCCACACCTGGCTACACCTTC	CASSQTWTATPGYTF	TRBV27	-	-	TRBJ1-2
TGTGCCACCAATCCCCTATTAGCGGGAGGGCCCGGTGAGCAGTTCTTC	CATNPLLAGGPGEQFF	TRBV10-3	TRBD2	-	TRBJ2-1
TGTGCCAGCAGTTTACAGGGAAATTACGAGCAGTACTTC	CASSLQGNYEQYF	TRBV12-3/TRBV12-4	-	-	TRBJ2-7
TGCAGCGTTGAAGATAGGGGCACAGGCAAAAACATTCAGTACTTC	CSVEDRGTGKNIQYF	TRBV29-1	-	-	TRBJ2-4